The 2 T cell receptor beta chains below come from one sample, sequenced in a study of OX40 agonist ivuxolimab in advanced cancers. Clones were sequenced by immunoSEQ multiplex PCR, and TCRdb holds only the in-frame ones, with some missing. The profile shows 95,000 to 100,000 clones, around 85% of them singletons. The sample was CD4+ or CD8+ T cells sorted from blood, taken in a trial of the OX40 agonist ivuxolimab. The receptor set was obtained from an adult with an advanced solid tumor such as melanoma, head and neck, liver or kidney cancer.

This chain joins TRBV11-2 and TRBJ2-1; TRBD2 matches 11 bases. There are 15 residues in the CDR3. Looked up from germline, CDR1 is SGHAT and CDR2 is FQNNGV. Unmatched junction bases numbered 5, after V lost 5 bases and J lost 5 bases. CDR3 DNA sequence: TGTGCCAGCAGCCAACAGGGACTAGCGGACAATGAGCAGTTCTTC. The encoded protein is CASSQQGLADNEQFF. The full variable domain, with the rest looked up from reference TRBV11-2 and TRBJ2-1, is EAGVAQSPRYKIIEKRQSVAFWCNPISGHATLYWYQQILGQGPKLLIQFQNNGVVDDSQLPKDRFSAERLKGVDSTLKIQPAKLEDSAVYLCASSQQGLADNEQFFGPGTRLTVL.

This clone was seen more than once but under ten times. The rearrangement links TRBV27 to TRBJ1-5; maybe TRBD1 (6 bases). Trimming pared 5 bases from V and 4 bases from J, leaving 15 bases between. The CDR3 has 15 amino acids. Germline values: CDR1 MNHEY, CDR2 SMNVEV (reference sequence). CDR3 sequence: CASSLDRTENQPQHF. In DNA form, the CDR3 reads TGTGCCAGCAGTCTAGACAGGACCGAAAATCAGCCCCAGCATTTT.